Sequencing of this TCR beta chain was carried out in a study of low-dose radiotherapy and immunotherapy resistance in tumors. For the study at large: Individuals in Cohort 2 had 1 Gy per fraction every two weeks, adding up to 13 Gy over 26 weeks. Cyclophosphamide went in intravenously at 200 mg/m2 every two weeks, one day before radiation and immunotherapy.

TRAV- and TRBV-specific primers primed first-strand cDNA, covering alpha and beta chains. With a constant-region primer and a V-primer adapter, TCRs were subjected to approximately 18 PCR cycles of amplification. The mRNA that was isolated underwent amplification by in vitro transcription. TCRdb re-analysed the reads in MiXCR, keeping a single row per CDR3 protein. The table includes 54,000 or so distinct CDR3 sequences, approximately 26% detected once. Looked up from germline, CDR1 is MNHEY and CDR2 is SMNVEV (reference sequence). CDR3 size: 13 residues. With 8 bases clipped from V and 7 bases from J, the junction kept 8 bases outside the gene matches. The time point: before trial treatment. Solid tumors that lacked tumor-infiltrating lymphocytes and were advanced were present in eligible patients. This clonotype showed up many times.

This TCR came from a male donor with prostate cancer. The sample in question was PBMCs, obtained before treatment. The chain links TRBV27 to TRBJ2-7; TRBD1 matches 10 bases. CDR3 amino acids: CASGGTGVREQYF. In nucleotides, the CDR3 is TGTGCCAGCGGGGGGACAGGGGTTAGGGAGCAGTACTTC.